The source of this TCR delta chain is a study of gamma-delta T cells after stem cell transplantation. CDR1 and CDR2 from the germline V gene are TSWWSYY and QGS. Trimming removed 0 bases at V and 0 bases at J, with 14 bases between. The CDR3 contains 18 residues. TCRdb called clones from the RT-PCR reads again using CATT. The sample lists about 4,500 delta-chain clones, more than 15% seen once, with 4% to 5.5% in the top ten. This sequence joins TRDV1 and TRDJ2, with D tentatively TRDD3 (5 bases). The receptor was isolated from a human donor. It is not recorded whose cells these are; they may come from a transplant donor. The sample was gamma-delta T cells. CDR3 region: CALGELEGALALTAQLFF. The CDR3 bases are TGTGCTCTTGGGGAACTTGAGGGGGCCCTAGCTTTGACAGCACAACTCTTCTTT.